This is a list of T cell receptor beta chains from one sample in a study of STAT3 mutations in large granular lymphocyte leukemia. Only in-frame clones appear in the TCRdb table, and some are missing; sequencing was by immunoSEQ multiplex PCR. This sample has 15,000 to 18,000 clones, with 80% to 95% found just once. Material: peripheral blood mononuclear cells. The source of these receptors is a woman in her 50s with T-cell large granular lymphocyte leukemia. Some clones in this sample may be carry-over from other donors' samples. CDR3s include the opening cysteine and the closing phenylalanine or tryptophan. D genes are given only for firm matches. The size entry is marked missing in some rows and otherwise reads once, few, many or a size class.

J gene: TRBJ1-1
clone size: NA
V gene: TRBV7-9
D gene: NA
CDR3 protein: CASSLGVGPNTEAFF
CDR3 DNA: TGTGCCAGCAGCTTAGGGGTCGGCCCGAACACTGAAGCTTTCTTT

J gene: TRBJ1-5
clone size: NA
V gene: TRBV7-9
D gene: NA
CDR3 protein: CASSLVSENQPQHF
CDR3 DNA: TGTGCCAGCAGCTTAGTGTCGGAAAATCAGCCCCAGCATTTT

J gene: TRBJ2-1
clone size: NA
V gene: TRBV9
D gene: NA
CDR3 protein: CASSVAPYNEQFF
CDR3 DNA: TGTGCCAGCAGCGTAGCTCCCTACAATGAGCAGTTCTTC

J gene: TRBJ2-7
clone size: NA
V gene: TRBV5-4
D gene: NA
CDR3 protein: CASSLVGVPGQYF
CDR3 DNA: TGTGCCAGCAGCCTCGTGGGGGTCCCGGGGCAGTACTTC

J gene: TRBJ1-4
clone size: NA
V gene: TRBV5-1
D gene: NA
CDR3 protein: CASSSTGEKLFF
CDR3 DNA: TGCGCCAGCAGCAGTACAGGGGAAAAACTGTTTTTT

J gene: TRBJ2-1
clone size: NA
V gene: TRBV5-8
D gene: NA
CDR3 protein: CASTRIFEYRNNEQFF
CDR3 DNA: TGTGCCAGCACCCGAATCTTTGAATATCGGAACAATGAGCAGTTCTTC

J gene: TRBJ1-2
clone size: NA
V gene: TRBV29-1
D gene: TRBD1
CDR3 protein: CSVGTGVGGYTF
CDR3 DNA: TGCAGCGTCGGGACAGGGGTCGGTGGCTACACCTTC

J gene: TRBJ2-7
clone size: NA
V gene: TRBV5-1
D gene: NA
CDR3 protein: CASSLRRDSSYEQYF
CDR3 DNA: TGCGCCAGCAGCTTGAGGAGGGACAGTAGCTACGAGCAGTACTTC

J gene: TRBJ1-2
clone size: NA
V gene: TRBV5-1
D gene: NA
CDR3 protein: CASSSGAATYGYTF
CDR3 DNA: TGCGCCAGCAGCTCCGGGGCAGCGACCTATGGCTACACCTTC

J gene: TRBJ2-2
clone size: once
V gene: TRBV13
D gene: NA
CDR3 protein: CASSIGRLYTGELFF
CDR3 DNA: TGTGCCAGCAGCATTGGACGTCTCTACACCGGGGAGCTGTTTTTT

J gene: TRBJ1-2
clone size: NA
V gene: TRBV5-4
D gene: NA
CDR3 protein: CASSRPTGNRFYGYTF
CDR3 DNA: TGTGCCAGCAGCCGCCCGACTGGGAATAGATTCTATGGCTACACCTTC

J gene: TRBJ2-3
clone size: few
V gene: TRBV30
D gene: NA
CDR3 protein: CAWTRLFSTDTQYF
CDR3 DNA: TGTGCCTGGACTAGACTCTTTAGCACAGATACGCAGTATTTT

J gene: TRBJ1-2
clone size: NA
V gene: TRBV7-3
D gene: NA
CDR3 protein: CASSLIRSPKMDYGYTF
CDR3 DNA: TGTGCCAGCAGCTTAATCAGGAGCCCCAAGATGGATTATGGCTACACCTTC

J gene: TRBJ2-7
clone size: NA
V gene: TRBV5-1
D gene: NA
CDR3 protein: CASSRETGGDYEQYF
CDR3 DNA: TGCGCCAGCAGCCGCGAAACAGGGGGGGACTACGAGCAGTACTTC

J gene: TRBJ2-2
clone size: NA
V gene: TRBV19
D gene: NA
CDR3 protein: CASSTRAGELFF
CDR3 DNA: TGTGCCAGTAGTACGCGCGCCGGGGAGCTGTTTTTT

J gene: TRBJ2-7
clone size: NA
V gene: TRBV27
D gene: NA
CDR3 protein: CASSRAGRIYEQYF
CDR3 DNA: TGTGCCAGCAGCCGAGCCGGCCGCATCTACGAGCAGTACTTC

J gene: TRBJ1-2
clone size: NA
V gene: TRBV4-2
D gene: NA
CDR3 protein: CASSQVGPDDNYGYTF
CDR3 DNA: TGTGCCAGCAGCCAAGTGGGACCGGATGATAACTATGGCTACACCTTC

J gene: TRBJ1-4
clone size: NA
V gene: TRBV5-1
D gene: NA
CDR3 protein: CASSLVPGNEKLFF
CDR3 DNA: TGCGCCAGCAGCTTGGTTCCCGGGAATGAAAAACTGTTTTTT